This T cell receptor (beta chain) was retrieved from a study of cytomegalovirus exposure and HLA in healthy donors. Study results and caveats: A previous analysis found most TCR beta V segments productive roughly 87% or roughly 30% of the time. Highly shared sequence variants in one cluster were likely a sequencing artifact.

Details on this clone: As yet, its antigen is unknown.

CDR1 is MNHEY, CDR2 SMNVEV, per germline (reference sequence). Trimming shortened V by 0 bases and J by 8 bases, and 23 bases separated the two germline ends. The CDR3 contains 18 residues. A multiplex PCR was run with 60 Vbeta primers and 13 Jbeta primers. The assay was immunoSEQ multiplex PCR, and TCRdb's table has in-frame clones only and misses some. The sample records some 150,000 clones, approximately 78% being singletons. The sequenced material came from PBMCs. This sequence originates from a man aged 35 to 55 in good health and CMV-seropositive. The chain combines TRBV27 with TRBJ2-1, with D possibly matching TRBD2 (6 bases). CDR3 nucleotide sequence: TGTGCCAGCAGTTTATCAGCGGGCGCGGGCGGAGAGTACGATGAGCAGTTCTTC. Encoded protein: CASSLSAGAGGEYDEQFF.